In this sample, the clone carrying this T cell receptor (beta chain) turned up a few times. Its antigen is unidentified. TCRdb reprocessed the reads via MiXCR and lists one record per CDR3 protein. Of 200,000 to 300,000 distinct CDR3 sequences listed, roughly an eighth are singletons. The CDR3 loop spans 13 amino acids. V was trimmed by 0 bases and J by 5 bases, leaving 5 bases between them. From germline, CDR1 is MGHRA and CDR2 YSYEKL. The data originate from a study of T cell repertoires in cytomegalovirus infection. Overall study results and limits: Frequencies of public TCR beta families were cumulated, and this identified carriers of CMV plus the relevant HLA. HLA-C-restricted CMV-specific TCR beta clonotypes prevailed in the ex vivo response.

The TCR was taken from a human donor in good health (CMV status not recorded). Some clones in this sample may be carry-over from other donors' samples. The chain joins TRBV4-1 to TRBJ1-5; D gene ambiguous. Specimen: PBMCs. CDR3 DNA: TGCGCCAGCAGCCAAGAAGGGTATCAGCCCCAGCATTTT. Encoded protein: CASSQEGYQPQHF.